This TCR beta chain was recorded in a study of control samples from healthy donors and cancer patients. Clones were sequenced by immunoSEQ multiplex PCR, and TCRdb holds only the in-frame ones, with some missing. The sample carries roughly 130,000 clones, just under 95% recorded once. Germline CDR1 reads MNHEY; CDR2 reads SVGAGI. With 7 bases removed from V and 7 bases from J, the gap between germline ends came to 19 bases. The CDR3 has 14 residues. The sample taken for sequencing was blood. The sequence was collected from a man aged 25 to 45 in good health. J is TRBJ1-2 and V is TRBV6-5; the D is unclear. CDR3 DNA sequence: TGTGCCAGCACTATACGCATCCAATTCCCTGGCTACACCTTC. This translates into CASTIRIQFPGYTF.